The 31 T cell receptor beta chains given below trace back to one sample, sequenced in a study of T cell responses to AZD1222 COVID-19 vaccine. TCRdb's copy holds only in-frame clones and misses some; the assay was immunoSEQ multiplex PCR. The profile covers 80,000 to 90,000 clones, with roughly 89% appearing a single time and roughly 5.6% taken by the ten largest. The starting material was peripheral blood, obtained on day 0 of MenACWY control vaccination. These receptors were taken from an adult in good health.

The gene calls are TRBV9 and TRBJ2-1, with D maybe TRBD2 (7 bases). Germline loops: CDR1 SGDLS, CDR2 YYNGEE. Trimming removed 4 bases at V and 7 bases at J, with 18 bases between. This CDR3 comprises 15 residues. CDR3 sequence reads: CASSPTGRADNEQFF. DNA of the CDR3: TGTGCCAGCAGCCCAACAGGGAGGGCCGATAATGAGCAGTTCTTC.

The V call is TRBV5-1, the J call TRBJ2-3; TRBD1 is a possible D gene (5 bases). V was clipped by 4 bases and J by 2 bases, with 11 bases between them. Germline lookup yields CDR1 SGHRS and CDR2 YFSETQ. There are 14 residues in the CDR3. CDR3 residues: CASSTGQSTDTQYF. CDR3 nucleotide sequence: TGCGCCAGCAGCACCGGACAATCCACAGATACGCAGTATTTT.

CDR3 region: CASSEDGRNQPQHF. CDR3 sequence (DNA): TGTGCCAGCAGCGAGGACGGGCGGAATCAGCCCCAGCATTTT. The rearrangement joins TRBV5-4 to TRBJ1-5; D is unclear. Per the germline V gene, CDR1 is SGHNT and CDR2 is YYREEE (reference sequence). V was clipped by 4 bases and J by 4 bases, with 12 bases between them. This CDR3 spans 14 amino acids.

V is TRBV6-5 and J is TRBJ1-1; no clear D. V gave up 7 bases and J gave up 0 bases, with 3 bases separating them. Germline V CDR1 and CDR2: MNHEY, SVGAGI. This CDR3 spans 11 amino acids. The DNA for the CDR3 is TGTGCCAGCACGATGAACACTGAAGCTTTCTTT. Translating gives CASTMNTEAFF.

The chain has TRBV19 and TRBJ1-3; D is unresolved. This CDR3 has 14 residues. Between the trimmed V and J ends, which lost 6 bases and 0 bases, there was a span of 9 bases. Germline-derived CDR1 and CDR2 are LNHDA and SQIVND (reference sequence). The CDR3 loop is CASRIQSSGNTIYF. CDR3 DNA: TGTGCCAGTAGAATCCAGAGCTCTGGAAACACCATATATTTT.

The chain carries TRBV7-9 and TRBJ2-1; D is uncertain. Trimming removed 7 bases from V and 8 bases from J, with 21 bases in between. This CDR3 is 15 amino acids long. The germline gives CDR1 SEHNR, CDR2 FQNEAQ (reference sequence). The CDR3 is CASILLGSSVDEQFF. For the CDR3, the DNA is TGTGCCAGCATCCTCCTGGGCTCCAGTGTCGATGAGCAGTTCTTC.

The rearrangement uses TRBV27 and TRBJ2-7, with 12 bases lining up with TRBD1. The CDR3 covers 15 residues. Germline CDR1 and CDR2: MNHEY and SMNVEV (reference sequence). J lost 6 bases, V lost 5 bases, and 8 bases had no gene match. CDR3 bases: TGTGCCAGCAGTCAGACGGGACAGGGGGCAAGCGAGCAGTACTTC. It yields the protein CASSQTGQGASEQYF.

In its sample, this clone was seen once. The chain employs TRBV3-1 (or the pseudogene TRBV3-2) and TRBJ2-7, with 8 bases identical to TRBD1. Germline V gene data show CDR1 as LGHDT and CDR2 as YNNKEL (reference sequence). With 2 bases clipped from V and 5 bases from J, the junction kept 5 bases outside the gene matches. The CDR3 is 14 amino acids. The CDR3 DNA reads TGTGCCAGCAGCCAACCGGACAGGGACCACGAGCAGTACTTC. Translation: CASSQPDRDHEQYF.

The count of this clone is one. This rearrangement joins TRBV5-4 to TRBJ1-5, with TRBD1 matching 8 bases. The CDR3 consists of 15 residues. The germline V gene has CDR1 SGHNT and CDR2 YYREEE (reference sequence). The ends lost 4 bases at V and 0 bases at J; junction bases unmatched: 3. This chain's CDR3 is CASSLDRDSNQPQHF. Written as DNA, the CDR3 is TGTGCCAGCAGCCTGGACAGGGATAGCAATCAGCCCCAGCATTTT.

The rearrangement joins TRBV27 to TRBJ2-7; D not certain. V was clipped by 5 bases and J by 2 bases, with 4 bases between them. The CDR3 runs 11 residues. Looked up from germline, CDR1 is MNHEY and CDR2 is SMNVEV (reference sequence). CDR3 residues: CASSPAYEQYF. CDR3 nucleotide sequence: TGTGCCAGCAGTCCCGCCTACGAGCAGTACTTC.

This chain uses TRBV28 with TRBJ2-7, with 7 nucleotides matching TRBD1. Germline values: CDR1 MDHEN, CDR2 SYDVKM. The CDR3 is made up of 17 amino acids. With 5 bases clipped from V and 6 bases from J, the junction kept 19 bases outside the gene matches. The CDR3 protein is CASSTNAKQGRASEQYF. The CDR3 coding sequence is TGTGCCAGCAGTACAAACGCAAAACAGGGGCGCGCGTCCGAGCAGTACTTC.

The V gene is TRBV5-6, the J gene TRBJ1-3; unclear D gene. The CDR3 loop spans 19 amino acids. Germline V gives CDR1 SGHDT, CDR2 YYEEEE. The V and J ends lost 0 bases and 0 bases respectively, with 19 bases between them. CDR3 nucleotide sequence: TGTGCCAGCAGCTTGGAAGGCGGCAGAGCTCCCATCTCTGGAAACACCATATATTTT. Translated: CASSLEGGRAPISGNTIYF.

The chain recombines TRBV27 with TRBJ2-7; perhaps D is TRBD1 or TRBD2 (6 bases each). V gave up 3 bases and J gave up 12 bases, with 15 bases separating them. Germline-derived CDR1 and CDR2 are MNHEY and SMNVEV (reference sequence). The CDR3 has 12 residues. CDR3 nucleotide sequence: TGTGCCAGCAGTTTCGAGGGGGGTGGTCTGTACTTC. Amino acid sequence: CASSFEGGGLYF.

This sequence joins TRBV4-2 and TRBJ2-5; 8 bases map to TRBD2. Germline V CDR1 and CDR2: LGHNA, YNFKEQ. The CDR3 runs to 16 residues. With V trimmed by 3 bases and J by 5 bases, 11 bases remained unmatched. In nucleotides, the CDR3 is TGTGCCAGCAGCCATGGGGCGGGGGGAACGAGCGAGACCCAGTACTTC. As protein: CASSHGAGGTSETQYF.

The chain employs TRBV18 and TRBJ2-7; D uncertain. Trimming pared 8 bases from V and 3 bases from J, leaving 14 bases between. The CDR3 contains 13 residues. CDR1 is KGHSH and CDR2 is LQKENI in the germline V gene. The CDR3 nucleotides read TGTGCCAGCCGAACGGTGGGTGGCTACGAGCAGTACTTC. Amino acid sequence: CASRTVGGYEQYF.

The gene calls are TRBV7-2 and TRBJ1-4; possibly TRBD1 for D (5 bases). V was clipped by 1 base and J by 7 bases, with 13 bases between them. The CDR3 has 15 residues. Germline CDR1 and CDR2: SGHTA and FQGNSA. CDR3 residues: CASSLEWGESEKLFF. CDR3 DNA sequence: TGTGCCAGCAGCTTAGAATGGGGGGAAAGTGAAAAACTGTTTTTT.

This sequence joins TRBV6-1 and TRBJ1-5, with 7 bases identical to TRBD1. The J segment lost 5 bases and the V segment lost 4 bases, leaving 5 bases of the junction unmatched. The CDR3 runs 14 residues. Germline CDR1 and CDR2: MNHNS and SASEGT. In DNA, the CDR3 is TGTGCCAGCAGTGGACAGGGAAGACATCAGCCCCAGCATTTT. It codes for CASSGQGRHQPQHF.

V gene TRBV5-1 combines with J gene TRBJ2-7; D perhaps matches TRBD1 (6 bases). Trimming shortened V by 8 bases and J by 2 bases, and 17 bases separated the two germline ends. This CDR3 is built from 14 residues. The germline V gene has CDR1 SGHRS and CDR2 YFSETQ. DNA for the CDR3: TGCGCCAGATATACAGGGTGGGATCCCTACGAGCAGTACTTC. Amino acids: CARYTGWDPYEQYF.

This chain links TRBV24-1 with TRBJ2-5; D is possibly TRBD1 (6 bases). The CDR3 loop spans 15 amino acids. V was pared by 3 bases and J by 1 base, with 11 bases between. Looked up from germline, CDR1 is KGHDR and CDR2 is SFDVKD. This CDR3 reads CATSDPDRFQETQYF. CDR3 bases: TGTGCCACCAGTGATCCTGACAGGTTCCAAGAGACCCAGTACTTC.

The chain combines TRBV7-9 with TRBJ1-2; TRBD1 matches at 10 bases. Germline CDR1 reads SEHNR; CDR2 reads FQNEAQ (reference sequence). Trimming took 0 bases from V and 5 from J; bases not matched to a gene: 12. The length of the CDR3 is 18 residues. DNA for the CDR3: TGTGCCAGCAGCTTAGCGGTAACCCTTCAGGGACAGGGGTATGGCTACACCTTC. Its translation is CASSLAVTLQGQGYGYTF. Drawing the rest from reference TRBV7-9 and TRBJ1-2, the complete variable domain is DTGVSQNPRHKITKRGQNVTFRCDPISEHNRLYWYRQTLGQGPEFLTYFQNEAQLEKSRLLSDRFSAERPKGSFSTLEIQRTEQGDSAMYLCASSLAVTLQGQGYGYTFGSGTRLTVV.

The chain employs TRBV28 and TRBJ2-7; 9 positions match TRBD1. Trimming at V came to 5 bases and at J to 0 bases, leaving 11 bases not matched to a gene. CDR3 size: 17 residues. The V gene's germline CDR1 is MDHEN and CDR2 SYDVKM. CDR3 DNA sequence: TGTGCCAGCAGTCCAACCGCCGGGACAGGGAGCTCCTACGAGCAGTACTTC. It encodes CASSPTAGTGSSYEQYF.

Here the CDR3 DNA reads TGCAGTGCCAGGAATGAAAAACTGTTTTTT. Protein sequence: CSARNEKLFF. J is TRBJ1-4 and V is TRBV20-1; D is unclear. Trimming left V 6 bases short and J 5 bases short, with 4 bases between. Germline V gene data show CDR1 as DFQATT and CDR2 as SNEGSKA (reference sequence). This CDR3 region has 10 residues.

The chain couples TRBV12-3 or TRBV12-4 to TRBJ1-1, with D possibly matching TRBD1 (6 bases). This CDR3 contains 12 residues. V was trimmed by 8 bases and J by 7 bases, leaving 14 bases between them. The DNA of the CDR3 is TGTGCCAGCGGAGGACAGCGCCTTGAAGCTTTCTTT. It codes for CASGGQRLEAFF.

This clone was observed a single time. The chain employs TRBV2 and TRBJ2-2; D not resolved. CDR1 and CDR2 (germline): SNHLY, FYNNEI. Trimming left V 3 bases short and J 0 bases short, with 8 bases between. This CDR3 comprises 15 residues. The chain's CDR3 is CASSDEDPNTGELFF. The CDR3 DNA sequence: TGTGCCAGCAGTGACGAGGACCCGAACACCGGGGAGCTGTTTTTT.

There are a few counts of this clone. The chain carries TRBV28 and TRBJ1-2; D perhaps matches TRBD1 (6 bases). Germline CDR1 MDHEN, CDR2 SYDVKM. V was pared by 11 bases and J by 5 bases, with 15 bases between. This CDR3 region has 12 residues. CDR3: CAVGRGTYGYTF. The CDR3 nucleotides are TGTGCCGTTGGCAGGGGCACGTATGGCTACACCTTC.

This chain connects TRBV11-2 to TRBJ2-2, with 10 bases matching TRBD1. Losses at the gene ends were 1 base for V and 4 bases for J; bases not matched to a gene: 6. This CDR3 is built from 17 residues. In germline, CDR1 is SGHAT, CDR2 FQNNGV. CDR3 amino acids: CASSLVAGTGATGELFF. CDR3 sequence (DNA): TGTGCCAGCAGCTTAGTGGCTGGGACAGGGGCCACCGGGGAGCTGTTTTTT.

The chain couples TRBV18 to TRBJ2-2; D ambiguous. V was clipped by 3 bases and J by 1 base, with 3 bases between them. Looked up from germline, CDR1 is KGHSH and CDR2 is LQKENI. This CDR3 is 13 amino acids long. CDR3 nucleotides: TGTGCCAGCTCACCCCAGAACACCGGGGAGCTGTTTTTT. Protein: CASSPQNTGELFF.

The chain uses TRBV6-1 and TRBJ1-5; 7 bases are a match to TRBD1. CDR3 length: 15 residues. The trim removed 7 bases at V and 11 bases at J, leaving 17 bases unmatched. The germline CDR1 and CDR2 sequences are MNHNS and SASEGT. CDR3: CASTPEGYGGTAQHF. The CDR3 DNA reads as TGTGCCAGCACCCCCGAGGGTTATGGGGGGACAGCCCAGCATTTT.

CDR3 DNA sequence: TGTGCCAGCAGCCAAGTTTTTGGAGGACAGGGGATTAGCTCCTACAATGAGCAGTTCTTC. As protein: CASSQVFGGQGISSYNEQFF. The V gene is TRBV4-2, the J gene TRBJ2-1; 9 nucleotides align to TRBD1. CDR1 LGHNA and CDR2 YNFKEQ come from the germline V gene. J gave up 0 bases and V 1 base, and 13 bases lay outside the gene matches. This CDR3 is 20 amino acids long.

This chain connects TRBV7-9 to TRBJ1-1; D is undetermined. CDR3 length: 13 amino acids. Trimming took 1 base from V and 1 from J, leaving 4 bases between them. Germline loops: CDR1 SEHNR, CDR2 FQNEAQ (reference sequence). CDR3 sequence: CASSLEKNTEAFF. The CDR3 DNA sequence: TGTGCCAGCAGCTTAGAGAAGAACACTGAAGCTTTCTTT.

The chain couples TRBV2 to TRBJ2-5; the D call may be TRBD1 or TRBD2 (6 bases each). Trimming shortened V by 8 bases and J by 2 bases, and 12 bases separated the two germline ends. The germline V gene has CDR1 SNHLY and CDR2 FYNNEI. The CDR3 runs 13 residues. CDR3: CASGGLGQETQYF. CDR3 coding DNA: TGTGCCAGCGGGGGGCTGGGGCAAGAGACCCAGTACTTC. Supplemented by reference TRBV2 and TRBJ2-5, the full variable domain reads EPEVTQTPSHQVTQMGQEVILRCVPISNHLYFYWYRQILGQKVEFLVSFYNNEISEKSEIFDDQFSVERPDGSNFTLKIRSTKLEDSAMYFCASGGLGQETQYFGPGTRLLVL.